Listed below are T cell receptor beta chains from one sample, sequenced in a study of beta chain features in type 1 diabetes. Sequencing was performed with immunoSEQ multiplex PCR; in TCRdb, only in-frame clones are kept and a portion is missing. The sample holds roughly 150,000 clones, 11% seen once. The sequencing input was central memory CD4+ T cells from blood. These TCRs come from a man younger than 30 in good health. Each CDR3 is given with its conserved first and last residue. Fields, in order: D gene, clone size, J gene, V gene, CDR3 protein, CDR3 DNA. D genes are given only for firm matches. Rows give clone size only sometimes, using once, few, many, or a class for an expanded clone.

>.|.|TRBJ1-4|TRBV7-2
CASSYRVWEKLFF
TGTGCCAGCAGTTACAGGGTTTGGGAAAAACTGTTTTTT
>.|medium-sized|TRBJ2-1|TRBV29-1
CSVEDLQRSGEQFF
TGCAGCGTTGAAGATCTTCAACGATCGGGCGAGCAGTTCTTC
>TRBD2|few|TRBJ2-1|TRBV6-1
CASSSRPGTSNEQFF
TGTGCCAGCAGTTCCCGACCCGGGACTAGCAATGAGCAGTTCTTC
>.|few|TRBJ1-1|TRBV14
CASSLDPREAFF
TGTGCCAGCAGCCTGGACCCTCGTGAAGCTTTCTTT
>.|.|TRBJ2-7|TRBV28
CASGLGYEQYF
TGTGCCAGCGGCCTAGGATACGAGCAGTACTTC
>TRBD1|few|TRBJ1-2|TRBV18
CASSSGQDYGYTF
TGTGCCAGCTCCTCGGGACAGGATTATGGCTACACCTTC
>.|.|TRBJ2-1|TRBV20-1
CSAMGSNEQFF
TGCAGTGCTATGGGGAGCAATGAGCAGTTCTTC
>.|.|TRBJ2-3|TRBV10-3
CAISRGGTATTDTQYF
TGTGCCATCAGCCGGGGTGGTACGGCGACTACAGATACGCAGTATTTT
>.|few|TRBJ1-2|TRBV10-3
CAISDPRGRNYGYTF
TGTGCCATCAGTGACCCCAGGGGTAGAAACTATGGCTACACCTTC
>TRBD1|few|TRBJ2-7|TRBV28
CASSSDRRWQYF
TGTGCCAGCAGTTCGGACAGGAGGTGGCAGTACTTC
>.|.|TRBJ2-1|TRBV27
CASSRNLGEQFF
TGTGCCAGCAGCCGGAATTTGGGGGAGCAGTTCTTC
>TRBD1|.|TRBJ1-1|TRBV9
CASSGGTGLNTEAFF
TGTGCCAGCAGCGGGGGGACAGGATTAAACACTGAAGCTTTCTTT
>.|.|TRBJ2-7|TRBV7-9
CASRRGSLEEQYF
TGTGCCAGCAGACGGGGGAGTCTTGAAGAGCAGTACTTC
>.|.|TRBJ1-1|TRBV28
CASSLRTTEAFF
TGTGCCAGCAGCCTTCGTACCACTGAAGCTTTCTTT
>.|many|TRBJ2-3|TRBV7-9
CASSITGAGTDTQYF
TGTGCCAGCAGCATTACCGGGGCGGGCACAGATACGCAGTATTTT
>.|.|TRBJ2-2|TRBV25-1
CASSERWTGELFF
TGTGCCAGCAGTGAACGGTGGACCGGGGAGCTGTTTTTT
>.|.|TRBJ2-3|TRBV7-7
CASSLGLANTDTQYF
TGTGCCAGCAGCTTAGGGCTAGCGAACACAGATACGCAGTATTTT
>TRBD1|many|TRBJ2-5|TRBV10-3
CAISDRDSRETQYF
TGTGCCATCAGTGACCGGGACAGCCGGGAGACCCAGTACTTC
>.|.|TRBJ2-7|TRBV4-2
CASSQELGSYEQYF
TGTGCCAGCAGCCAAGAGTTAGGTTCCTACGAGCAGTACTTC
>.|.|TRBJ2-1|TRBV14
CASSQDLGNEQFF
TGTGCCAGCAGCCAAGATCTGGGAAATGAGCAGTTCTTC
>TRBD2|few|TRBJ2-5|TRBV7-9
CASSLYTSAEYQETQYF
TGTGCCAGCAGCCTATACACTAGCGCGGAATACCAAGAGACCCAGTACTTC
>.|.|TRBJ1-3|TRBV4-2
CASSPTTVFSGNTIYF
TGTGCCAGCAGCCCTACGACAGTTTTCTCTGGAAACACCATATATTTT
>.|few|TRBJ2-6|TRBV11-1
CASSYRVVSGANVLTF
TGTGCCAGCAGCTACCGGGTAGTTTCTGGGGCCAACGTCCTGACTTTC
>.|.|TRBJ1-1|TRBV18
CASSPRGYVNTEAFF
TGTGCCAGCTCACCACGAGGGTACGTGAACACTGAAGCTTTCTTT
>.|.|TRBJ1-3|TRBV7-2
CASSPERAGNTIYF
TGTGCCAGCAGCCCTGAGAGGGCAGGAAACACCATATATTTT
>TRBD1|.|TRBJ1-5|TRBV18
CASSPPSGGGQPQHF
TGTGCCAGCTCACCACCCTCAGGGGGCGGTCAGCCCCAGCATTTT
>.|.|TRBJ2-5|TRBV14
CASSQDRISQYF
TGTGCCAGCAGCCAAGATAGGATTTCCCAGTACTTC
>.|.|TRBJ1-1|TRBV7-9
CASSLGKTNTEAFF
TGTGCCAGCAGCTTAGGGAAAACTAACACTGAAGCTTTCTTT
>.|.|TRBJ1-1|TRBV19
CASWGRGPAFF
TGTGCCAGCTGGGGGAGGGGCCCAGCTTTCTTT
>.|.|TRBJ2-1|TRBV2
CASSPLSNKNEEQFF
TGTGCCAGCAGCCCCCTGTCTAACAAGAACGAGGAGCAGTTCTTC